This TCR beta chain was recovered during a study of identical twins. It was template switching that added a universal primer site, and there were unique molecular identifiers on the cDNA. Each CDR3 protein gets one entry after TCRdb re-called the 5' RACE reads with MiXCR. The data contain 550,000 to 700,000 distinct CDR3 sequences, more than 9% of them singletons. This clonotype was recorded many times. Its antigen is still unknown. This CDR3 comprises 17 residues. V lost 1 base and J 1 base, leaving 16 bases between the germline ends. The germline gives CDR1 SGHDN, CDR2 FVKESK. Findings and caveats of the study: Cord blood beta clonotypes that were abundant carried fewer insertions, and memory repertoires showed no such trend.

These data also featured in a second study, about yellow fever vaccine responses in identical twins.

The source of this sequence is a woman younger than 30 in good health. Sequencing was performed on PBMCs. J is TRBJ2-5 and V is TRBV14; D is possibly TRBD1 (6 bases). The CDR3 sequence: CASSQGGAGDRQETQYF. In nucleotides, the CDR3 is TGTGCCAGCAGCCAAGGGGGCGCAGGGGACCGCCAAGAGACCCAGTACTTC.